This T cell receptor (beta chain) was sequenced for a study of immune evolution from preneoplasia to lung adenocarcinoma. As for the study in general: HLA loss of heterozygosity: roughly 6.4% AIS, about 15% MIA, about 32% ADC, none AAH.

Per germline, CDR1 SGHAT and CDR2 FQNNGV. The CDR3 is 14 residues long. The ends were cut back, 4 bases at V and 10 bases at J, with 16 bases in the middle. Worth noting for this clone: Its specificity is unknown.

General study findings and limits: Normal lung had highest clonality; later lesions appeared denser, more diverse.

The assay was immunoSEQ multiplex PCR, and TCRdb's table has in-frame clones only and misses some. The sample yields roughly 11,000 clones, roughly 85% seen once. Between 2014 and 2017, patients underwent resection in Japan or China. H&E slides confirmed each diagnosis, reviewed by two pathologists independently. This TCR derives from a person aged 65-85 years with lung adenocarcinoma. This chain uses TRBV11-2 with TRBJ1-4, with a possible D match to TRBD1 (5 bases). The specimen sequenced was FFPE minimally invasive lung adenocarcinoma tissue. CDR3 sequence reads: CASSSGRGVPKLFF. The CDR3 coding sequence is TGTGCCAGCAGCTCGGGTAGAGGGGTACCAAAACTGTTTTTT.